This TCR beta chain came from a study of T-cell reconstitution after alpha-beta-depleted transplantation in children. Study outcomes and limitations: At day 60, the high TCRbeta diversity found in some patients originated from recipient T cells and thymic progenitors that had survived. Reports say that about two months after transplant, the alpha-beta T cells came out of several hundred graft clones that had expanded. One year post-transplant, T-cell counts and diversity were largely derived from T cells produced anew.

This clonotype was observed at least ten times. The target antigen is unknown. Molecular barcoding with unique molecular identifiers was used for the TCRbeta library. From the PCR reads, TCRdb called clonotypes with MiXCR, one entry per CDR3 protein. The table records several thousand distinct CDR3 sequences, approximately 5.3% of them present only once. The junction had 3 bases not matched to a gene; V was cut back by 7 bases and J by 6 bases. The CDR3 totals 12 residues. Per germline, CDR1 ENHRY and CDR2 SYGVKD. The rearrangement uses TRBV10-3 and TRBJ2-7, with TRBD2 matching over 10 bases. The material was PBMCs, mostly from graft donor cells, obtained 180 days after TCRalphabeta/CD19-depleted stem cell transplant. The clonotype comes from a child in the first two years of life who had a stem cell transplant for acute myeloid leukemia, so the T cells may come from the graft donor. CDR3 protein: CAIKEREGEQYF. DNA of the CDR3: TGTGCCATCAAAGAGCGGGAGGGCGAGCAGTACTTC.